A selection of T cell receptor beta chains follows, all from one sample in a study of cytomegalovirus exposure and HLA in healthy donors. Assay used: immunoSEQ multiplex PCR; TCRdb lists only in-frame clones, some missing. Here the sample spans approximately 92,000 clones, more than 65% being singletons. Source material: PBMCs. These receptors originate from a man in his fifties or sixties in good health and CMV-seronegative. The CDR3 runs from the conserved cysteine through the conserved F or W. D genes are given only for firm matches. Clone size appears in some rows only: once, few, many, or a class for an expanded clone.

CDR3 | DNA | J | length | V | size | D
CAFTAGGTEKLFF | TGTGCCTTTACCGCAGGGGGAACTGAAAAACTGTTTTTT | TRBJ1-4 | 13 | TRBV30 | . | TRBD1
CASSQGREGLAVSYEQYF | TGCGCCAGCAGCCAAGGGCGAGAGGGACTAGCGGTCTCCTACGAGCAGTACTTC | TRBJ2-7 | 18 | TRBV4-1 | . | TRBD2
CASRGASGGTGELFF | TGTGCCAGTAGAGGGGCTAGCGGGGGAACCGGGGAGCTGTTTTTT | TRBJ2-2 | 15 | TRBV19 | . | TRBD2
CASSLGGGGPTYEQYF | TGTGCCAGCAGCTTAGGAGGGGGGGGCCCCACCTACGAGCAGTACTTC | TRBJ2-7 | 16 | TRBV13 | . | .
CASSLVGSSSTTEQYF | TGTGCCAGCAGCTTAGTCGGCTCCAGTAGTACTACCGAGCAGTACTTC | TRBJ2-7 | 16 | TRBV11-2 | few | .
CSVGARGETQYF | TGCAGCGTTGGCGCCCGAGGGGAGACCCAGTACTTC | TRBJ2-5 | 12 | TRBV29-1 | . | .
CAAQGAGGSYGYTF | TGTGCCGCCCAGGGGGCAGGGGGAAGTTATGGCTACACCTTC | TRBJ1-2 | 14 | TRBV28 | few | TRBD1
CAWGLGWGSSTDTQYF | TGTGCCTGGGGCCTTGGATGGGGCTCTAGCACAGATACGCAGTATTTT | TRBJ2-3 | 16 | TRBV30 | . | .
CASSLAGANVLTF | TGTGCCAGCAGCTTGGCAGGGGCCAACGTCCTGACTTTC | TRBJ2-6 | 13 | TRBV5-4 | . | .
CASSPDRASNQPQHF | TGTGCCAGCAGTCCGGACAGGGCTAGCAATCAGCCCCAGCATTTT | TRBJ1-5 | 15 | TRBV7-2 | . | TRBD1
CASSSGQDQPQHF | TGTGCCAGCTCATCTGGACAGGATCAGCCCCAGCATTTT | TRBJ1-5 | 13 | TRBV18 | . | TRBD1
CASSLLAGVTYNEQFF | TGCGCCAGCAGCTTGTTAGCGGGGGTGACCTACAATGAGCAGTTCTTC | TRBJ2-1 | 16 | TRBV5-1 | . | TRBD2
CASSSSGGSKETQYF | TGTGCCAGCAGTTCTAGCGGAGGAAGTAAAGAGACCCAGTACTTC | TRBJ2-5 | 15 | TRBV28 | . | TRBD2
CASSSRGGREKLFF | TGCGCCAGCAGTAGCAGGGGTGGTAGGGAAAAACTGTTTTTT | TRBJ1-4 | 14 | TRBV5-1 | . | .
CASSALAGGSRHNEQFF | TGTGCCAGCAGTGCACTAGCGGGGGGTTCCAGACACAATGAGCAGTTCTTC | TRBJ2-1 | 17 | TRBV6-4 | . | TRBD2
CASSQMRGQGSGANVLTF | TGCGCCAGCAGTCAGATGCGGGGACAGGGCTCTGGGGCCAACGTCCTGACTTTC | TRBJ2-6 | 18 | TRBV23-1 | . | TRBD1
CASSLETGQSGEQYF | TGCGCCAGCAGCTTGGAAACGGGACAGAGTGGCGAGCAGTACTTC | TRBJ2-7 | 15 | TRBV5-1 | . | TRBD1
CASRAGDDRWEAFF | TGTGCCAGCAGGGCAGGGGACGATCGATGGGAAGCTTTCTTT | TRBJ1-1 | 14 | TRBV11-2 | . | .
CASSSRSGGTGELFF | TGTGCCAGCAGCTCCCGGTCCGGGGGGACCGGGGAGCTGTTTTTT | TRBJ2-2 | 15 | TRBV7-9 | . | TRBD2
CASSVPAGTGTEKLFF | TGTGCCAGCAGTGTACCCGCCGGGACAGGGACCGAAAAACTGTTTTTT | TRBJ1-4 | 16 | TRBV28 | few | TRBD1
CASAGAYGYTF | TGTGCCAGCGCGGGAGCCTATGGCTACACCTTC | TRBJ1-2 | 11 | TRBV9 | . | .
CASSDQGLNEAFF | TGTGCCAGCAGCGACCAGGGACTGAATGAAGCTTTCTTT | TRBJ1-1 | 13 | TRBV5-4 | . | .
CASSSLGMTMRAEEQYF | TGTGCCAGCAGCTCCCTCGGGATGACGATGAGGGCCGAAGAGCAGTACTTC | TRBJ2-7 | 17 | TRBV5-8 | . | .
CASREGQYSNQPQHF | TGTGCCAGCAGAGAGGGACAGTATAGCAATCAGCCCCAGCATTTT | TRBJ1-5 | 15 | TRBV6-1 | few | TRBD1
CASSLAGTGGYNEQFF | TGTGCCAGCAGCTTAGCCGGGACAGGGGGTTACAATGAGCAGTTCTTC | TRBJ2-1 | 16 | TRBV7-2 | . | TRBD1
CASSLEQAVNYGYTF | TGCGCCAGCAGCTTGGAACAGGCTGTAAACTATGGCTACACCTTC | TRBJ1-2 | 15 | TRBV5-1 | . | .
CASSPTPLGQNNEQFF | TGCGCCAGCAGCCCTACCCCTCTGGGACAGAACAATGAGCAGTTCTTC | TRBJ2-1 | 16 | TRBV5-1 | few | TRBD1
CASSPDGDNEQFF | TGTGCCAGCAGTCCGGACGGGGACAATGAGCAGTTCTTC | TRBJ2-1 | 13 | TRBV7-9 | . | .
CASSLTRDAGFYTF | TGCGCCAGCAGCTTAACGCGCGACGCCGGGTTCTACACCTTC | TRBJ1-2 | 14 | TRBV5-1 | . | .
CAWSSGRVASPLHF | TGTGCCTGGAGTAGTGGCAGGGTGGCTTCACCCCTCCACTTT | TRBJ1-6 | 14 | TRBV30 | . | .
CASSSRQGRGQPQHF | TGTGCCAGCAGCTCACGACAGGGCAGGGGCCAGCCCCAGCATTTT | TRBJ1-5 | 15 | TRBV7-6 | . | TRBD1
CASSEYGFSGNTIYF | TGTGCCAGCAGTGAATACGGGTTCTCTGGAAACACCATATATTTT | TRBJ1-3 | 15 | TRBV25-1 | . | .
CASSLTRYSEQFF | TGCGCCAGCAGCTTGACGAGGTACTCTGAGCAGTTCTTC | TRBJ2-1 | 13 | TRBV5-1 | . | .
CASIGQGAYGYTF | TGTGCCAGCATCGGACAGGGGGCATATGGCTACACCTTC | TRBJ1-2 | 13 | TRBV7-9 | few | TRBD1
CASSLSGGRYNNEQFF | TGTGCCAGCTCCCTAAGCGGGGGGAGATACAATAATGAGCAGTTCTTC | TRBJ2-1 | 16 | TRBV5-4 | few | TRBD2
CASSQFGTGGLYEQYF | TGTGCCAGCAGCCAATTTGGGACAGGGGGGCTCTACGAGCAGTACTTC | TRBJ2-7 | 16 | TRBV9 | . | TRBD1
CASSWGPGASGNTIYF | TGTGCCAGCAGCTGGGGGCCAGGGGCATCTGGAAACACCATATATTTT | TRBJ1-3 | 16 | TRBV7-2 | . | .
CASSLGDRGSYEQYF | TGTGCCAGCAGCTTAGGGGACAGGGGGTCCTACGAGCAGTACTTC | TRBJ2-7 | 15 | TRBV13 | . | TRBD1
CASSMGLRVDTQYF | TGTGCCAGCAGCATGGGGTTGAGGGTTGATACGCAGTATTTT | TRBJ2-3 | 14 | TRBV7-2 | . | .
CASSSGGGNTIYF | TGTGCCAGCAGCTCTGGAGGAGGAAACACCATATATTTT | TRBJ1-3 | 13 | TRBV5-6 | few | .
CASSDQPGGADTQYF | TGCGCCAGCAGTGATCAACCAGGAGGCGCAGATACGCAGTATTTT | TRBJ2-3 | 15 | TRBV10-1 | . | .
CSVLVGGGRADTQYF | TGCAGCGTTCTCGTAGGGGGGGGCCGGGCAGATACGCAGTATTTT | TRBJ2-3 | 15 | TRBV29-1 | . | .